This T cell receptor (beta chain) was retrieved from a study of identical twins' blood T cells (dated by TCRdb to the early 2010s). Context from the whole study: The 12 libraries, six for the alpha chain and six for the beta chain, together yielded around 50 million Illumina reads. To assess how genetics influences repertoire formation, the study used next-generation sequencing to compare the TCR alpha and beta chain repertoires of three pairs of monozygous twins.

The donors were six healthy women who made up three monozygous twin pairs. All three twin pairs had been raised together and were thought likely to have encountered the same vaccines and infectious agents. TCR cDNA libraries were prepared from RNA that was isolated from peripheral blood mononuclear cells. The trim is 4 bases for V and 0 bases for J, with a gap of 9 bases between the germline ends. The germline V gene (reference sequence) specifies DFQATT as CDR1 and SNEGSKA as CDR2. The CDR3 runs 13 residues from the cysteine to the phenylalanine. The DNA shown is the 39-base CDR3, in frame from base 1. This clonotype has a handful of counts. What antigen it recognizes has not been identified. No base-level quality is on record; no much larger clone is a single base apart. Library method: 5' RACE. TCRdb names Illumina Genome Analyzer IIx as the instrument used. RNA-based TCR cDNA libraries were prepared by a previously described protocol with several modifications. Sample-specific barcodes were introduced on both ends of each TCR cDNA library during cDNA synthesis and amplification to prevent cross-contamination. Per the original workflow: Between about 85,000 and nearly 550,000 clonotypes were identified per individual, with roughly 2.2 to 3.6 million CDR3-containing reads per library. After reads with improper barcode index combinations were thrown out, a cloneset for each library was built using the MiTCR software. While assembling CDR3 clonotypes, MiTCR corrected PCR and sequencing errors and either filtered or rescued low-quality reads. Artificial out-of-frame clonotypes were mapped to in-frame sequences, with one indel allowed in the CDR3, and then removed. Similarity of V and J gene usage between donors was measured as Jensen-Shannon divergence divided by mean entropy. TCRdb reran the public reads through fastp at Q25 and MiXCR, keeping productive beta chains. Each entry is one CDR3 protein sequence, shown with its most common DNA and genes. These V and J calls are TCRdb output, not the study's own analysis. Recorded for this sample are fewer than 450,000 distinct CDR3 sequences; about 28% of them occurred a single time. 6.1% of the sample is held by the ten biggest clonotypes.

General conclusions and limits of the study: V gene usage was reported to be markedly more similar within twin pairs than between unrelated donors, even among non-selected out-of-frame TCRbeta clonotypes. Validation by independent studies was stated to be required for the proposed role of the TCRalpha J segment in MHC recognition during thymic selection. Because the twins were reared together, environmental influences could not be ruled out as the explanation for twin similarity. The number of CDR3 clonotypes shared between two donors was mainly determined by the product of the cloneset sizes of the two donors, and no clear deviation from this trend was shown by twins. Among the most abundant TCRbeta clonotypes, more CDR3 sequences were shared by each donor with her twin than with unrelated donors.

The sequence was collected from a woman aged 18 to 55 in good health. The sequence links TRBV20-1 to TRBJ1-1; TRBD1 is perhaps the D gene, given 5 matching bases. Sequenced input: PBMCs. CDR3 sequence: CSAMGPMNTEAFF. The nucleotides are TGCAGTGCTATGGGACCGATGAACACTGAAGCTTTCTTT.